The next 16 T cell receptor beta chains were all read from a single sample in a study of shared clonotypes between healthy human individuals. TCRdb's copy holds only in-frame clones and misses some; the assay was immunoSEQ multiplex PCR. The sample carries some 2.4 million clones, 93% recorded once. Sequenced input: naive CD4+ T cells from PBMCs. Subset described: CD45RA+ positively selected. These receptors all come from a man aged 18-30 years in good health. Some clones in this sample may be carry-over from other donors' samples.

The genes are TRBV18 and TRBJ2-7; 9 nucleotides agree with TRBD2. The V gene's germline CDR1 is KGHSH and CDR2 LQKENI. V dropped 3 bases and J dropped 0; count of bases not matched to a gene: 6. The CDR3 consists of 16 residues. The CDR3 loop is CASSPGPTSGSYEQYF. In DNA, the CDR3 is TGTGCCAGCTCACCGGGCCCGACTAGCGGCTCCTACGAGCAGTACTTC. The full variable domain, in which reference TRBV18 and TRBJ2-7 provide the parts outside the CDR3, is NAGVMQNPRHLVRRRGQEARLRCSPMKGHSHVYWYRQLPEEGLKFMVYLQKENIIDESGMPKERFSAEFPKEGPSILRIQQVVRGDSAAYFCASSPGPTSGSYEQYFGPGTRLTVT.

V is TRBV7-9 and J is TRBJ1-2; D is perhaps TRBD1 (6 bases). There are 14 residues in the CDR3. V was cut by 7 bases and J by 7 bases, with 19 bases left in between. The germline gives CDR1 SEHNR, CDR2 FQNEAQ (reference sequence). The CDR3 spells CASNQWGARSGYTF. DNA for the CDR3: TGTGCCAGCAACCAGTGGGGGGCTAGGAGTGGCTACACCTTC.

The V call is TRBV9, the J call TRBJ2-7; TRBD2 matches 9 bases. The CDR3 runs to 15 residues. After removal of 4 bases from V and 2 bases from J, the junction contained 7 bases not matched to a gene. Germline V CDR1 and CDR2: SGDLS, YYNGEE. CDR3 residues: CASSMTSGGAYEQYF. The DNA for the CDR3 is TGTGCCAGCAGCATGACTAGCGGAGGGGCCTACGAGCAGTACTTC.

V gene TRBV6-4 combines with J gene TRBJ2-2; D unclear. Trimming shortened V by 0 bases and J by 7 bases, and 12 bases separated the two germline ends. The CDR3 has 15 amino acids. Germline values: CDR1 MRHNA, CDR2 SNTAGT. The chain's CDR3 is CASSDSQRESGELFF. CDR3 DNA sequence: TGTGCCAGCAGTGACTCCCAGCGCGAAAGCGGGGAGCTGTTTTTT.

The chain combines TRBV18 with TRBJ2-2, with D unresolved. Trimming removed 3 bases from V and 0 bases from J, with 11 bases in between. This CDR3 is built from 16 residues. Germline V gives CDR1 KGHSH, CDR2 LQKENI. The CDR3: CASSPVTPTNTGELFF. As DNA, the CDR3 is TGTGCCAGCTCACCTGTTACGCCTACGAACACCGGGGAGCTGTTTTTT.

V is TRBV12-5 and J is TRBJ2-1; 10 bases match TRBD1. After removal of 6 bases from V and 2 bases from J, the junction contained 7 bases not matched to a gene. The CDR3 covers 16 residues. CDR1 LGHNT and CDR2 FRNRAP come from the germline V gene. The CDR3 spells CASGGGGQGTYNEQFF. The CDR3, as DNA: TGTGCTAGTGGAGGAGGGGGACAGGGGACCTACAATGAGCAGTTCTTC.

The chain uses TRBV5-4 and TRBJ1-2; D may be TRBD1 (5 bases). Trimming removed 3 bases at V and 8 bases at J, with 26 bases between. The V gene's germline CDR1 is SGHNT and CDR2 YYREEE (reference sequence). The CDR3 totals 17 residues. This CDR3 reads CASSSPTTTQEARGYTF. CDR3 sequence (DNA): TGTGCCAGCAGCTCCCCCACTACGACACAGGAGGCGCGAGGCTACACCTTC.

The V gene is TRBV6-5, the J gene TRBJ2-5, with 9 nucleotides matching TRBD1. J lost 4 bases, V lost 4 bases, and 7 bases had no gene match. The CDR3 runs 15 residues. CDR1 and CDR2 (germline): MNHEY, SVGAGI. In DNA, the CDR3 is TGTGCCAGCAGTTTTCCCGGGACAGGGCCAGAGACCCAGTACTTC. It yields the protein CASSFPGTGPETQYF.

This chain links TRBV5-1 with TRBJ2-3, with TRBD2 identical over 10 bases. CDR1 is SGHRS, CDR2 YFSETQ, per germline. The CDR3 spans 14 residues. V was pared by 4 bases and J by 4 bases, with 3 bases of the junction left unmatched. CDR3 sequence (DNA): TGCGCCAGCAGCATGGGACTAGCGCCAGATACGCAGTATTTT. Its protein product is CASSMGLAPDTQYF.

V gene TRBV4-1 combines with J gene TRBJ1-1, with D possibly matching TRBD1 (5 bases). Trimming removed 4 bases from V and 11 bases from J, with 20 bases in between. CDR1 MGHRA and CDR2 YSYEKL come from the germline V gene. The CDR3 totals 14 residues. In nucleotides, the CDR3 is TGCGCCAGCAGCCTATCCGGGGACGGGTCTGTGGCTTTCTTT. Translated, it gives CASSLSGDGSVAFF.

This chain links TRBV15 with TRBJ2-3, with 9 bases identical to TRBD2. The V and J ends lost 1 base and 6 bases, in that order; junction bases with no gene match: 11. CDR3 length equals 17 residues. CDR1 and CDR2 (germline): LNHNV, YYDKDF (reference sequence). CDR3 residues: CATSRVGSGSYSDTQYF. CDR3 bases: TGTGCCACCAGCAGAGTGGGTAGCGGGAGCTACTCGGATACGCAGTATTTT.

The gene calls are TRBV18 and TRBJ2-1, with D perhaps TRBD2 (6 bases). V gave up 1 base and J gave up 10 bases, with 17 bases separating them. This CDR3 is 15 amino acids long. Germline loops: CDR1 KGHSH, CDR2 LQKENI. CDR3 sequence reads: CASSPQDGSRKEQFF. The CDR3 nucleotides are TGTGCCAGCTCACCACAGGACGGGAGCCGGAAAGAGCAGTTCTTC.

V gene TRBV5-1 combines with J gene TRBJ1-4; D unresolved. The CDR3 covers 14 residues. Germline lookup yields CDR1 SGHRS and CDR2 YFSETQ. The V and J ends lost 5 bases and 0 bases respectively, with 8 bases between them. For the CDR3, the DNA is TGCGCCAGCAGGTACAGAGCAACTAATGAAAAACTGTTTTTT. It translates to CASRYRATNEKLFF.

Worth noting for this clone: Distinct nucleotide sequences in the sample also encode this CDR3. V is TRBV5-1 and J is TRBJ1-1; TRBD1 matches at 7 bases. The CDR3 covers 14 residues. Germline V gives CDR1 SGHRS, CDR2 YFSETQ. The trim removed 0 bases at V and 3 bases at J, leaving 2 bases unmatched. CDR3 nucleotides: TGCGCCAGCAGCTTGGGAGGGGGCGACACTGAAGCTTTCTTT. Translated, it gives CASSLGGGDTEAFF.

The rearrangement joins TRBV7-3 to TRBJ2-1; TRBD1 or TRBD2 may be the D gene (5 bases each). Germline V gives CDR1 SGHTA, CDR2 FQGTGA. The CDR3 is made up of 17 amino acids. The ends were cut back, 5 bases at V and 8 bases at J, with 25 bases in the middle. The CDR3 sequence is CASSPQGDWGSIDEQFF. DNA for the CDR3: TGTGCCAGCAGCCCCCAGGGTGATTGGGGGTCTATCGATGAGCAGTTCTTC.

The rearrangement joins TRBV28 to TRBJ1-1, with 11 bases identical to TRBD1. The CDR3 extends over 14 amino acids. Trimming cost V 5 bases and J 7 bases; bases outside gene matches: 6. The germline gives CDR1 MDHEN, CDR2 SYDVKM. The CDR3 DNA sequence: TGTGCCAGCAGTCCCTGGACAGGGGGCTTTGAAGCTTTCTTT. This gives the protein CASSPWTGGFEAFF.